The 18 T cell receptor beta chains presented below share a single source sample, sequenced in a study of blood T cell repertoires in COVID-19. Sequencing was performed with immunoSEQ multiplex PCR; in TCRdb, only in-frame clones are kept and a portion is missing. The sample comprises over 100,000 clones, about 79% of which are singletons, and 7.9% rests with the top ten. Sequenced input: peripheral blood. The source is a woman at least 80 years old with active or convalescent COVID-19.

V is TRBV10-3 and J is TRBJ2-1, with TRBD2 matching over 9 bases. Per the germline V gene, CDR1 is ENHRY and CDR2 is SYGVKD. The J segment lost 9 bases and the V segment lost 10 bases, leaving 16 bases of the junction unmatched. The CDR3 sequence is 15 residues long. In DNA, the CDR3 is TGTGCCACATGGAACGGTGGGCAACTAGCGGGTGAGCAGTTCTTC. Residues: CATWNGGQLAGEQFF.

The chain couples TRBV4-1 to TRBJ1-2, with TRBD1 matching 7 bases. Germline CDR1 MGHRA, CDR2 YSYEKL. The CDR3 is 13 amino acids. With 4 bases clipped from V and 8 bases from J, the junction kept 7 bases outside the gene matches. CDR3 protein: CASSPDRDRGYTF. As DNA, the CDR3 is TGCGCCAGCAGCCCCGACAGGGATCGGGGCTACACCTTC.

The chain couples TRBV20-1 to TRBJ2-1; perhaps TRBD1 as D (5 bases). The germline gives CDR1 DFQATT, CDR2 SNEGSKA (reference sequence). Trimming shortened V by 3 bases and J by 10 bases, and 7 bases separated the two germline ends. This CDR3 contains 10 residues. CDR3 residues: CSARTEEQFF. For the CDR3, the DNA is TGCAGTGCTAGGACAGAAGAGCAGTTCTTC.

The CDR3 DNA reads TGCGCCAGCAGCCCCCGGGACAGGACCTACGAGCAGTACTTC. Amino acid sequence: CASSPRDRTYEQYF. The chain links TRBV5-1 to TRBJ2-7; 8 bases map to TRBD1. Germline CDR1 SGHRS, CDR2 YFSETQ. The CDR3 sequence is 14 residues long. J gave up 2 bases and V 4 bases, and 5 bases lay outside the gene matches.

The chain recombines TRBV5-1 with TRBJ2-5; TRBD1 matches at 11 bases. V was pared by 4 bases and J by 5 bases, with 13 bases of the junction left unmatched. The germline V gene has CDR1 SGHRS and CDR2 YFSETQ. This CDR3 is built from 17 residues. CDR3 bases: TGCGCCAGCAGCCCAGGACAGGGGGCGCCTGTCCGGGAGACCCAGTACTTC. It encodes CASSPGQGAPVRETQYF.

This chain joins TRBV4-2 and TRBJ1-1; 10 bases align to TRBD1. The ends lost 1 base at V and 3 bases at J; junction bases unmatched: 8. CDR3 length equals 17 residues. Germline V gene lookup returns CDR1 LGHNA and CDR2 YNFKEQ. CDR3 in amino acids: CASSQGTGGGTDTEAFF. CDR3 coding DNA: TGTGCCAGCAGCCAAGGGACAGGGGGAGGTACGGACACTGAAGCTTTCTTT.

With regard to this clone: This CDR3 is also generated by other DNA sequences in the sample. The rearrangement links TRBV6-5 to TRBJ1-2; 8 nucleotides match TRBD1. With V trimmed by 2 bases and J by 2 bases, 1 base remained unmatched. This CDR3 region has 14 residues. The V gene's germline CDR1 is MNHEY and CDR2 SVGAGI. In nucleotides, the CDR3 is TGTGCCAGCAGTTACGACAGGGGCAACTATGGCTACACCTTC. Protein product: CASSYDRGNYGYTF.

This chain joins TRBV24-1 and TRBJ2-3; 8 positions match TRBD2. CDR1 KGHDR and CDR2 SFDVKD come from the germline V gene. V dropped 1 base and J dropped 3; count of bases not matched to a gene: 5. The CDR3 loop spans 16 amino acids. The CDR3 loop is CATSDFPGGGTDTQYF. CDR3 nucleotide sequence: TGTGCCACCAGTGATTTTCCGGGAGGGGGGACAGATACGCAGTATTTT.

The V call is TRBV5-6, the J call TRBJ1-5, with 7 bases that match TRBD1. CDR3 length equals 18 residues. V was clipped by 1 base and J by 5 bases; unmatched bases: 15. Germline-derived CDR1 and CDR2 are SGHDT and YYEEEE. This CDR3 reads CASSLFDRATTEDQPQHF. DNA for the CDR3: TGTGCCAGCAGCTTGTTCGACAGGGCTACGACGGAGGATCAGCCCCAGCATTTT.

This sequence joins TRBV21-1 and TRBJ2-1; TRBD2, as called in the table, went unchecked against the DNA. TRBV21-1 is given as a pseudogene. CDR3 size: 18 residues. The CDR3 protein is CASSTYTGTSGKGNEQFF. The CDR3 region has the DNA TGTGCCAGCAGCACCTATACCGGGACTAGCGGGAAGGGCAATGAGCAGTTCTTC.

The rearrangement links TRBV12-3 or TRBV12-4 to TRBJ2-1; 8 bases line up with TRBD2. J was trimmed by 14 bases and V by 7 bases; bases with no gene match: 7. The CDR3 has 11 amino acids. CDR3 nucleotides: TGTGCCAGCACCGGCTTTAGCGGGAAGTTCTTC. Translated: CASTGFSGKFF.

The chain employs TRBV28 and TRBJ1-3, with 8 bases matching TRBD1. This CDR3 comprises 12 residues. Germline-derived CDR1 and CDR2 are MDHEN and SYDVKM. Germline trimming cut 6 bases from V and 8 bases from J; bases unmatched to any gene: 3. In DNA form, the CDR3 reads TGTGCCAGCAGCGTACAGGGGGACACCATATATTTT. Its protein is CASSVQGDTIYF.

The chain joins TRBV4-2 to TRBJ2-1; weak D call: TRBD1 (5 bases). Germline values: CDR1 LGHNA, CDR2 YNFKEQ. V dropped 3 bases and J dropped 6 bases, with 9 bases sitting between them. This CDR3 has 13 amino acids. The CDR3: CASSHFDSNEQFF. Here the CDR3 DNA reads TGTGCCAGCAGCCACTTCGACAGCAATGAGCAGTTCTTC.

The rearrangement joins TRBV5-1 to TRBJ2-1; D may be TRBD1 (6 bases). V gave up 1 base and J gave up 12 bases, with 20 bases separating them. The CDR3 totals 15 residues. Germline V gene sequence: CDR1 SGHRS, CDR2 YFSETQ. The CDR3 DNA follows: TGCGCCAGCAGCTTGTCAGGGGAGCTTAATTTTTCGCAGTTCTTC. This sequence encodes CASSLSGELNFSQFF.

This rearrangement joins TRBV27 to TRBJ1-6; D perhaps matches TRBD1 (6 bases). Germline CDR1 and CDR2: MNHEY and SMNVEV (reference sequence). The CDR3 runs 14 residues. Trimming stripped 5 bases from V and 4 bases from J, with 9 bases between. CDR3 in amino acids: CASSPTGYNSPLHF. As DNA, the CDR3 is TGTGCCAGCAGTCCGACAGGATATAATTCACCCCTCCACTTT.

The chain uses TRBV24-1 and TRBJ2-7, with 7 bases matching TRBD1. Unmatched junction bases numbered 6, after V lost 2 bases and J lost 3 bases. This CDR3 comprises 15 residues. The germline CDR1 and CDR2 sequences are KGHDR and SFDVKD. CDR3: CATSDSRRGIYEQYF. In DNA form, the CDR3 reads TGTGCCACCAGTGATTCCCGCAGGGGGATCTACGAGCAGTACTTC.

The chain carries TRBV5-4 and TRBJ2-1; 11 bases align to TRBD2. J was trimmed by 7 bases and V by 5 bases; bases with no gene match: 11. CDR1 and CDR2 from the germline V gene are SGHNT and YYREEE (reference sequence). The CDR3 is 16 amino acids. The CDR3 is CASRPTSGRIENEQFF. CDR3 in DNA: TGTGCCAGCAGGCCTACTAGCGGGAGAATAGAGAATGAGCAGTTCTTC.

V gene TRBV3-1 (or the pseudogene TRBV3-2) combines with J gene TRBJ2-7; TRBD1 is a possible D gene (5 bases). Germline V CDR1 and CDR2: LGHDT, YNNKEL (reference sequence). The CDR3 spans 15 residues. V was cut by 0 bases and J by 5 bases, with 14 bases left in between. CDR3 bases: TGTGCCAGCAGCCAAGATTTGGGGCAGGGTGACGAGCAGTACTTC. Translating it yields CASSQDLGQGDEQYF.